Detailed here is one T cell receptor beta chain. This receptor's antigen is unknown. No base qualities exist here, and no much larger clone lies one base off it. Whole blood was collected in K2EDTA tubes by collaborating institutions according to the institutions' own protocols. For TCRbeta analysis, collaborators shipped samples as frozen whole blood, isolated PBMCs, or DNA extracted from either of those sample types. TCRbeta CDR3 regions were amplified from genomic DNA using the immunoSEQ Assay, a bias-controlled multiplex PCR. The authors' pipeline ran thus. The number of nucleated cells in each sample was estimated by amplification of reference gene primers within the assay. Sequence reads were collapsed and filtered to measure the absolute abundance of every unique TCRbeta CDR3 rearrangement. For each sample, productive Simpson clonality was calculated by taking the square root of Simpson's diversity index across productive rearrangements. Held by TCRdb, this immuneACCESS table contains in-frame sequences only and omits some clones. Under half of the omission traces to an unresolved V gene where checked; the cause of the rest is unknown. For V, J and clone size, that table is used; D and trimming come from the DNA. This sample is represented by 150,000 to 200,000 clones; around 80% of them were singletons. The ten largest make up around 19% of the sample.

The record originates from a study of blood T cell repertoires in COVID-19 (dated by TCRdb to the early 2020s). Regarding the research as a whole: Samples covering the acute and convalescent phases of COVID-19 were provided by collaborators in the United States, Italy and Spain. Deeply sampled blood TCRbeta repertoires from subjects exposed to, actively infected with, or recovered from COVID-19 were included in the dataset. The prospective study material was composed of cDNA or gDNA derived from T cells, B-cell-depleted T cells, or PBMCs. Samples were obtained from the ongoing ImmuneRACE study (first 160 participants) and from 1,200 or so subjects provided by 6 global collaborators. The repertoires were released in a freely available public database meant as a resource for research on the immune response to SARS-CoV-2. A de-identified subject ID, COVID-19 status, age in years and sex were almost always included in the sample metadata. Where available, HLA class I and class II types were taken from metadata supplied by the sample provider and were not determined by assay-based typing. Here is what the overall study found, with its caveats: How much clinical and demographic metadata was included differed by source and by participant, and the metadata was provided uncurated.

Sequences were obtained from peripheral blood. The clonotype comes from a woman of 80 years or more with acute or convalescent COVID-19.

Here is the DNA: TGTGCCAGCTCACAGGGACCGGGACATATCTATAATTCACCCCTCCACTTT. It translates to CASSQGPGHIYNSPLHF. Here the chain combines TRBV18 and TRBJ1-6; a weak D assignment points to TRBD1 (6 bases agree). The junction carries 16 bases between V and J, which are trimmed by 4 bases and 3 bases respectively. The CDR3 spans 17 residues, from the cysteine through the phenylalanine. The kept DNA is CDR3 alone, 51 bases in frame from the first base. The germline V gene gives CDR1 as KGHSH and CDR2 as LQKENI. Reference TRBV18 and TRBJ1-6 proteins supply the regions before and after the CDR3; the full variable domain is: NAGVMQNPRHLVRRRGQEARLRCSPMKGHSHVYWYRQLPEEGLKFMVYLQKENIIDESGMPKERFSAEFPKEGPSILRIQQVVRGDSAAYFCASSQGPGHIYNSPLHFGNGTRLTVT.